These 6 T cell receptor beta chains were all obtained from the same sample, sequenced in a study of T cells in women clearing cervical HPV infection. Generated by immunoSEQ multiplex PCR, the TCRdb table keeps only in-frame clones and is missing some. In all, the sample yields 20,000 to 25,000 clones. The specimen was blood buffy coat. Receptor source: a woman aged 18-69 years with a cervical HPV16 infection that either progressed to CIN3+ or cleared (not recorded which).

As for this clone: Coverage ceases 3 residues before the CDR3 finishes, and the germline J gene fills in the end. This rearrangement joins TRBV19 to TRBJ2-2; 9 bases line up with TRBD2. The V and J ends lost 3 bases and 4 bases, in that order; junction bases with no gene match: 3. This CDR3 is 15 amino acids long. The germline V gene has CDR1 LNHDA and CDR2 SQIVND (reference sequence). CDR3 bases read: TGTGCCAGTAGTATGGCGGGGGGGCGCACCGGGGAG. This encodes CASSMAGGRTGE. The CDR3 reads in full as CASSMAGGRTGELFF. Using reference TRBV19 and TRBJ2-2 for the parts outside the CDR3, the full variable domain is DGGITQSPKYLFRKEGQNVTLSCEQNLNHDAMYWYRQDPGQGLRLIYYSQIVNDFQKGDIAEGYSVSREKKESFPLTVTSAQKNPTAFYLCASSMAGGRTGELFFGEGSRLTVL.

Note on this clone: The read ends 3 residues shy of where the CDR3 ends; the end is completed using the germline J gene. The chain recombines TRBV6-2 or TRBV6-3 with TRBJ1-2; TRBD1 aligns across 8 bases. This CDR3 contains 16 residues. Germline CDR1 MNHEY, CDR2 SVGEGT. The covered CDR3 bases are TGTGCCAGCAGTTCGCGAACGACAGGGGCGGTGGATACC. Its protein is CASSSRTTGAVDT. The CDR3 as a whole reads CASSSRTTGAVDTYTF.

A note on this clone: The read falls 3 residues short of the CDR3 end, and the missing part is taken from the germline J gene. The chain carries TRBV18 and TRBJ1-1; D may be TRBD1 (5 bases). Looked up from germline, CDR1 is KGHSH and CDR2 is LQKENI. The ends were cut back, 6 bases at V and 0 bases at J, with 14 bases in the middle. This CDR3 has 15 amino acids. The CDR3 is CASSLGGTLNTEAFF. The sequenced CDR3 bases are TGTGCCAGCTCCCTGGGGGGGACTTTGAACACTGAA.

Worth noting for this clone: The junction does not match germline at one end; this may be a read error. The CDR3 extends 3 residues past the end of the read, so its final part is completed from the germline J gene. The V and J genes are TRBV4-2 and TRBJ2-7; possibly TRBD1 for D (5 bases). CDR3 length: 15 residues. Germline lookup yields CDR1 LGHNA and CDR2 YNFKEQ. CDR3 amino acids: CASSQDSSQGYEQYF. The sequenced CDR3 bases are TGCGCCAGCAGCCAAGATTCGTCCCAGGGCTACGAG.

The CDR3 spells CASGSGTGGSYEQYF. The part of the CDR3 DNA that was read is TGTGCCAGCGGATCCGGGACAGGGGGCTCCTACGAG. This chain uses TRBV5-6 with TRBJ2-7; 11 bases are a match to TRBD1. The read terminates 3 residues ahead of where the CDR3 ends, so the germline J gene completes it. The V gene end was trimmed by 7 bases and the J gene end by 0 bases; junction bases not matched to a gene: 6. CDR1 is SGHDT, CDR2 YYEEEE, per germline. The CDR3 consists of 15 residues.

On this clone itself: With the read ending 3 residues before the CDR3 end, the germline J gene is used to fill in that end. The gene calls are TRBV12-3 or TRBV12-4 and TRBJ1-6; no firm D call. The CDR3 is 12 amino acids. Trimming shortened V by 2 bases and J by 10 bases, and 6 bases separated the two germline ends. Incomplete CDR3 DNA: TGTGCCAGCAGTTTAAACCGGTCACCC. It codes for CASSLNRSP. The full CDR3 sequence reads CASSLNRSPLHF.